This TCR beta chain stems from a study of T cells expressing NK-cell markers. Study outcomes and limitations: In 5 or 6 donors, dominant CD3+CD56+NKG2C+ clonotypes ranked among the top 10 CD8+ clonotypes.

Turning to this clonotype: Its target is unknown.

The CDR3 totals 14 residues. In germline, CDR1 is SGHRS, CDR2 YFSETQ. Synthesis of TCR beta cDNA relied on 5'RACE template switching carrying UMIs. For each CDR3 protein, TCRdb gives one entry from its re-call of the 5' RACE reads, without DNA. The listing records fewer than 400,000 distinct CDR3 sequences. V and J are TRBV5-1 and TRBJ2-1; TCRdb designates TRBD2, a call that cannot be tested without DNA. The sequencing input was blood T cells: a sorted CD56 or NKG2C T cell subset, CD4+ or CD8+ T cells, or bulk PBMC T cells (not recorded which). The receptor was derived from a woman aged 45-59 years in good health. CDR3 sequence: CASSPGLAGGLLFF.